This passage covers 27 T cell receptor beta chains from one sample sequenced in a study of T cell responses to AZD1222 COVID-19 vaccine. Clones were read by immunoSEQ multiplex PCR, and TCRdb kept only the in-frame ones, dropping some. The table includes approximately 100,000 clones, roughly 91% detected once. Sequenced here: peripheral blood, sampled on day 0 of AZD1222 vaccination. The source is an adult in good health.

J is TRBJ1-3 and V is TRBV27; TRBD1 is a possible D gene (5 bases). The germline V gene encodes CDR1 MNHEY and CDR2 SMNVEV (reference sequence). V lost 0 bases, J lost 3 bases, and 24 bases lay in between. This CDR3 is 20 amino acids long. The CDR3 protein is CASSLSSGLSSVAGGNTIYF. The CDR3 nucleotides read TGTGCCAGCAGTTTATCGTCGGGGCTTTCTTCTGTGGCGGGTGGAAACACCATATATTTT.

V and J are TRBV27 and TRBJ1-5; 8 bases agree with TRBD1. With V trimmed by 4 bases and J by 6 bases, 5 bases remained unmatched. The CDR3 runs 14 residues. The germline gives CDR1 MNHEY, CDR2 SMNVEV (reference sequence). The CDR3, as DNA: TGTGCCAGCAGTTCCGGGACAGGAGGTCAGCCCCAGCATTTT. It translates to CASSSGTGGQPQHF.

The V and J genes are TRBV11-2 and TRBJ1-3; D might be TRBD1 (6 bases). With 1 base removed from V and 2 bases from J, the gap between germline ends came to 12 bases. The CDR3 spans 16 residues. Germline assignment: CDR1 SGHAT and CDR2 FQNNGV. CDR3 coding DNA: TGTGCCAGCAGCTTAGCCCAGGGGAGGCCTGGAAACACCATATATTTT. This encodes CASSLAQGRPGNTIYF.

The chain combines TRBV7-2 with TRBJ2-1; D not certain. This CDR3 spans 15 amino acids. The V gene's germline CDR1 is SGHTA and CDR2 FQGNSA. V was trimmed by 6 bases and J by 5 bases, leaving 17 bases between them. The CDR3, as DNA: TGTGCCAGCAGTTCATACTCGGGTGGGGACAATGAGCAGTTCTTC. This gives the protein CASSSYSGGDNEQFF.

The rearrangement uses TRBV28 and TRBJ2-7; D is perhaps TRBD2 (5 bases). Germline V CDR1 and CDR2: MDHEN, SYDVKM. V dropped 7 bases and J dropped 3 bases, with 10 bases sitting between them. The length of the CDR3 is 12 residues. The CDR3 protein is CASNVGDYEQYF. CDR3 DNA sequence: TGTGCCAGCAACGTCGGGGACTACGAGCAGTACTTC.

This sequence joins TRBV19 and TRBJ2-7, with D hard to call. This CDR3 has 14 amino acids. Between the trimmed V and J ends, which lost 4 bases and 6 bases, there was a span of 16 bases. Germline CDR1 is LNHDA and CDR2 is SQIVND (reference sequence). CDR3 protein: CASSTGYRKAEQYF. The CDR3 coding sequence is TGTGCCAGTAGTACCGGGTACAGAAAGGCCGAGCAGTACTTC. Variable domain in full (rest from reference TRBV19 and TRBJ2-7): DGGITQSPKYLFRKEGQNVTLSCEQNLNHDAMYWYRQDPGQGLRLIYYSQIVNDFQKGDIAEGYSVSREKKESFPLTVTSAQKNPTAFYLCASSTGYRKAEQYFGPGTRLTVT.

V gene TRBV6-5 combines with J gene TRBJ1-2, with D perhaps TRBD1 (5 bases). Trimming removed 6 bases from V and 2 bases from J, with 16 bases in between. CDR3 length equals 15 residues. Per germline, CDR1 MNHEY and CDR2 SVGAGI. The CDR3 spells CASRTIGTANYGYTF. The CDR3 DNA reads TGTGCCAGCAGAACAATAGGGACGGCCAACTATGGCTACACCTTC.

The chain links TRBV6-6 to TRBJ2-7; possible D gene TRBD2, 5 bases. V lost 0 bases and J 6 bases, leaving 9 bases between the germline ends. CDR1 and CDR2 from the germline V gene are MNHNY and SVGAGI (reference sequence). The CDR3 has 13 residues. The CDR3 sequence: CASSYSRGGEQYF. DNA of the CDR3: TGTGCCAGCAGTTACTCGAGAGGAGGCGAGCAGTACTTC.

The CDR3 DNA reads as TGTGCCTGGAGTGTGTTTTTAGCGGGGGACAACACTGAAGCTTTCTTT. Its translation is CAWSVFLAGDNTEAFF. This rearrangement joins TRBV30 to TRBJ1-1; the D gene is possibly TRBD1 (5 bases). V dropped 0 bases and J dropped 2 bases, with 16 bases sitting between them. The length of the CDR3 is 16 residues. From germline, CDR1 is GTSNPN and CDR2 SVGIG (reference sequence).

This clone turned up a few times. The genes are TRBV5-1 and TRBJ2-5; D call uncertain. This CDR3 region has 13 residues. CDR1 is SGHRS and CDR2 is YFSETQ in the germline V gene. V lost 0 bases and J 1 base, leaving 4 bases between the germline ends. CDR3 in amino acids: CASSLGFQETQYF. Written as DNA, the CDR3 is TGCGCCAGCAGCTTGGGGTTCCAAGAGACCCAGTACTTC.

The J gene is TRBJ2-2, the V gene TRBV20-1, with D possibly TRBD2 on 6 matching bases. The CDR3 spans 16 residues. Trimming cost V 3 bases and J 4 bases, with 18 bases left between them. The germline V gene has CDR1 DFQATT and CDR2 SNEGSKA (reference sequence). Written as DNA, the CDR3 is TGCAGTGCTAGTTACGGTAGCGGAGGAGGCACCGGGGAGCTGTTTTTT. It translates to CSASYGSGGGTGELFF.

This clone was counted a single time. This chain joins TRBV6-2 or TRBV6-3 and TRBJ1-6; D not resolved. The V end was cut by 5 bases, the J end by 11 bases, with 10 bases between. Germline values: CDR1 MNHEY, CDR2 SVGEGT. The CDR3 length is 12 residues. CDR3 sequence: CASSLGIPPLHF. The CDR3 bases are TGTGCCAGCAGTCTAGGGATTCCACCCCTCCACTTT.

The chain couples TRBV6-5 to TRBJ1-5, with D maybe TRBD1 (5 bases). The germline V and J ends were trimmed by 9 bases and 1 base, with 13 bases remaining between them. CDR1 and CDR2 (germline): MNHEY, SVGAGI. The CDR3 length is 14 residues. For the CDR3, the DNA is TGTGCCAGGTCTTTTGGGGACAGCAATCAGCCCCAGCATTTT. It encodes CARSFGDSNQPQHF.

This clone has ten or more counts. The CDR3 nucleotides are TGTGCCAGCAGCCGCATATGGGAGACCCAGTACTTC. Its protein product is CASSRIWETQYF. V and J are TRBV7-9 and TRBJ2-5; D not certain. Germline V gene lookup returns CDR1 SEHNR and CDR2 FQNEAQ (reference sequence). The CDR3 loop spans 12 amino acids. Deletions cut 5 bases from V and 5 bases from J, with 9 bases between.

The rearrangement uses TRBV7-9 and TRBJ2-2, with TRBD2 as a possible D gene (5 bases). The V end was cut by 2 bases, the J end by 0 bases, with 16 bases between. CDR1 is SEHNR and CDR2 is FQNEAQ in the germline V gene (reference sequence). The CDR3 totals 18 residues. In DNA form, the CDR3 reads TGTGCCAGCAGCTTACTGTTTTGGACTGCAACGAACACCGGGGAGCTGTTTTTT. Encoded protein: CASSLLFWTATNTGELFF.

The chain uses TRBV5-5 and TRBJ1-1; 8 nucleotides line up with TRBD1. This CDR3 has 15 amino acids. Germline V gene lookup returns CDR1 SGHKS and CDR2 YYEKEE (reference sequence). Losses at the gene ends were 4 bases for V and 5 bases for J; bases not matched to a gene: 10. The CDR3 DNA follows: TGTGCCAGCAGCACAGCCCCGGGACAGGTAACTGAAGCTTTCTTT. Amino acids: CASSTAPGQVTEAFF.

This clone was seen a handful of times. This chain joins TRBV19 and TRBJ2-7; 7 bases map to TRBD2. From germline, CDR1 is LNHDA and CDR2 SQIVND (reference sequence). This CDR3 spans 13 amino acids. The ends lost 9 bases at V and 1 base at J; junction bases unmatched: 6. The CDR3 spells CASGRPPSYEQYF. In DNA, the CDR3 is TGTGCCAGCGGGAGGCCCCCTTCCTACGAGCAGTACTTC.

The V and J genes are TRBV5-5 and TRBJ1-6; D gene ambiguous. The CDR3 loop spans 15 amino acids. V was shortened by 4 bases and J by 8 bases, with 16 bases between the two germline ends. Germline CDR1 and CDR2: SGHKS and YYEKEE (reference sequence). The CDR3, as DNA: TGTGCCAGCAGCGGTGAGGTCACCAAAGATTCACCCCTCCACTTT. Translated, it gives CASSGEVTKDSPLHF.

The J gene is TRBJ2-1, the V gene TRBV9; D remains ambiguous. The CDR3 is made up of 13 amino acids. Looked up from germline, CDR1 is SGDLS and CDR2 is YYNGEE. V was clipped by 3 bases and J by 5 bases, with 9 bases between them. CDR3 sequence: CASSAAGDNEQFF. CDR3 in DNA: TGTGCCAGCAGCGCGGCAGGAGACAATGAGCAGTTCTTC.

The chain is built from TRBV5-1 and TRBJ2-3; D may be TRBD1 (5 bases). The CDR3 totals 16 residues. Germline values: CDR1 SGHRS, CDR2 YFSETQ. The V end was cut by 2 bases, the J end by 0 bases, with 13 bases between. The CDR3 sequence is CASSFRVQPSTDTQYF. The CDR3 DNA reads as TGCGCCAGCAGCTTCAGGGTACAACCTAGCACAGATACGCAGTATTTT.

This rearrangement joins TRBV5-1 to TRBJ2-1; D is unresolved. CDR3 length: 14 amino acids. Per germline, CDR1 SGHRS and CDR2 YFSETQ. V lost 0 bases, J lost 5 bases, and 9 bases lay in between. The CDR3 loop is CASSLVWGNNEQFF. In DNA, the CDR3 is TGCGCCAGCAGCTTGGTATGGGGAAACAATGAGCAGTTCTTC. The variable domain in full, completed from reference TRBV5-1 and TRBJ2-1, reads KAGVTQTPRYLIKTRGQQVTLSCSPISGHRSVSWYQQTPGQGLQFLFEYFSETQRNKGNFPGRFSGRQFSNSRSEMNVSTLELGDSALYLCASSLVWGNNEQFFGPGTRLTVL.

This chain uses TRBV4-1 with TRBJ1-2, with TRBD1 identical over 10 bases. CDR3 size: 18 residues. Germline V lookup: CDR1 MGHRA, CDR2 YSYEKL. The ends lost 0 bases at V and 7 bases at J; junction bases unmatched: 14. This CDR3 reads CASSQDRDRGRLRAGYTF. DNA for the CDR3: TGCGCCAGCAGCCAAGATAGGGACAGGGGCCGCTTAAGGGCTGGCTACACCTTC.

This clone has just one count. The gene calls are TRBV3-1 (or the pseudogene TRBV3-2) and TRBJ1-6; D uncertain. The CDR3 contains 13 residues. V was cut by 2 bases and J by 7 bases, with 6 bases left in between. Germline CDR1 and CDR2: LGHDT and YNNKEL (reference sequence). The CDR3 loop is CASSQQENSPLHF. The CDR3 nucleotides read TGTGCCAGCAGCCAACAAGAAAATTCACCCCTCCACTTT.

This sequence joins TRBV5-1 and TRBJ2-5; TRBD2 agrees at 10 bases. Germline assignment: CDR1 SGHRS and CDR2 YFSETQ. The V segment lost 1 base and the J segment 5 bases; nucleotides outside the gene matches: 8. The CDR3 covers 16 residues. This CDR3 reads CASSLRASGSGETQYF. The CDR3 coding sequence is TGCGCCAGCAGCTTGAGGGCTAGCGGGAGTGGGGAGACCCAGTACTTC.

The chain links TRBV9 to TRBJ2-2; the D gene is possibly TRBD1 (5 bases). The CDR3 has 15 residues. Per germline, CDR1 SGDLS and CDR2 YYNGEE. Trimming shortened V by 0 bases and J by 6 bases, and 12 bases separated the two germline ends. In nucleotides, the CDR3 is TGTGCCAGCAGCGTAGGCCCCCTAGGGGCCGGGGAGCTGTTTTTT. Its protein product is CASSVGPLGAGELFF. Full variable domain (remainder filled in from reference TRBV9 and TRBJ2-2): DSGVTQTPKHLITATGQRVTLRCSPRSGDLSVYWYQQSLDQGLQFLIQYYNGEERAKGNILERFSAQQFPDLHSELNLSSLELGDSALYFCASSVGPLGAGELFFGEGSRLTVL.

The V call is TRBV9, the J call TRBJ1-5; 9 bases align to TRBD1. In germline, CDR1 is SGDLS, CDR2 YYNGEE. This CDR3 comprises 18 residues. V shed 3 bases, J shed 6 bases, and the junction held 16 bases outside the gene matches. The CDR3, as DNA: TGTGCCAGCAGCGCTAGGGCAGGACAGGGGAGGAGTATTCAGCCCCAGCATTTT. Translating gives CASSARAGQGRSIQPQHF.

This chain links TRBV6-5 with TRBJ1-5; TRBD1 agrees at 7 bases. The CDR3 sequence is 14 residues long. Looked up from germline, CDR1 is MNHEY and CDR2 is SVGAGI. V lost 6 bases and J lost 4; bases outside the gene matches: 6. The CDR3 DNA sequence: TGTGCCAGCAGGGGATTGACAGGGAATCAGCCCCAGCATTTT. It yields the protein CASRGLTGNQPQHF.